One sample yielded the 32 T cell receptor beta chains listed below, sequenced in a study of CXCR3-negative and CXCR3-positive naive CD8 T cells. The antigens for these receptors are not known. UMI-labeled TRB cDNA libraries were prepared by 5' RACE. TCRdb reprocessed the 5' RACE reads and keeps a single row for each CDR3 protein, giving no DNA. This sample's table has approximately 59,000 distinct CDR3 sequences. Study outcomes and limitations: More hydrophobic TRB CDR3s were found in CXCR3-positive naive cells than in CXCR3-negative naive cells.

The sample was naive CXCR3+ CD8+ T cells from blood. Stated subset: CD45RO-CCR7+CD27+CD95- naive CD8+ T cells expressing CXCR3 (TNR3+). Receptors were obtained from a human donor in good health. Some clones in this sample may be carry-over from other donors' samples.

This chain uses TRBV2 with TRBJ2-7. Per the germline V gene, CDR1 is SNHLY and CDR2 is FYNNEI. The CDR3 loop spans 13 amino acids. The CDR3 sequence is CASSDLPAYEQYF. Complete variable domain (other parts from reference TRBV2 and TRBJ2-7): EPEVTQTPSHQVTQMGQEVILRCVPISNHLYFYWYRQILGQKVEFLVSFYNNEISEKSEIFDDQFSVERPDGSNFTLKIRSTKLEDSAMYFCASSDLPAYEQYFGPGTRLTVT.

The V gene is TRBV7-6, the J gene TRBJ2-1; TCRdb proposes TRBD2, but this gene call is untestable without DNA. The CDR3 spans 17 residues. The V gene's germline CDR1 is SGHVS and CDR2 FNYEAQ. CDR3: CASSNLAGGPNFLEQFF.

The chain employs TRBV20-1 and TRBJ2-2; TCRdb outputs TRBD1, but without DNA this stays unchecked. The CDR3 sequence is 18 residues long. Germline V gene lookup returns CDR1 DFQATT and CDR2 SNEGSKA (reference sequence). The chain's CDR3 is CSASDPERKGQGVGELFF.

V usage is TRBV6-2 or TRBV6-3 and J usage is TRBJ1-4; TCRdb's assignment of TRBD1 cannot be checked, as there is no DNA. This CDR3 is built from 13 residues. CDR1 and CDR2 (germline): MNHEY, SVGEGT. CDR3 protein: CASKTGDYEKLFF.

The chain uses TRBV7-9 and TRBJ1-4; TCRdb lists TRBD1, though no DNA is available to test this call. The CDR3 length is 14 residues. Germline V gives CDR1 SEHNR, CDR2 FQNEAQ (reference sequence). CDR3 region: CASSRGTHNEKLFF. Full variable domain (rest looked up from reference TRBV7-9 and TRBJ1-4): DTGVSQNPRHKITKRGQNVTFRCDPISEHNRLYWYRQTLGQGPEFLTYFQNEAQLEKSRLLSDRFSAERPKGSFSTLEIQRTEQGDSAMYLCASSRGTHNEKLFFGSGTQLSVL.

The J gene is TRBJ2-7, the V gene TRBV2; TCRdb designates TRBD2, a call that cannot be tested without DNA. CDR3 length: 15 amino acids. Germline loops: CDR1 SNHLY, CDR2 FYNNEI. The CDR3 region is CASSEALGPSLEQYF.

The gene calls are TRBV4-2 and TRBJ2-1; TCRdb picks TRBD2, but there is no DNA to check that call. Per germline, CDR1 LGHNA and CDR2 YNFKEQ. CDR3 length equals 13 residues. CDR3 in amino acids: CASSQGLRDEQFF.

The chain carries TRBV28 and TRBJ2-2; TCRdb gives TRBD2 as the D gene, but with no DNA this cannot be confirmed. Germline lookup yields CDR1 MDHEN and CDR2 SYDVKM. The CDR3 covers 15 residues. This chain's CDR3 is CASIPSGGDTGELFF.

The chain uses TRBV29-1 and TRBJ2-7; TCRdb's D gene call, TRBD1, goes unchecked for lack of DNA. This CDR3 contains 13 residues. CDR1 is SQVTM, CDR2 ANQGSEA, per germline. The CDR3 reads CSFWDRGSYEQYF.

The V call is TRBV29-1, the J call TRBJ2-7. Germline V gene data show CDR1 as SQVTM and CDR2 as ANQGSEA. The CDR3 has 12 amino acids. CDR3: CSVEDDDYEQYF.

The chain couples TRBV14 to TRBJ2-1. The CDR3 runs to 15 residues. Germline V lookup: CDR1 SGHDN, CDR2 FVKESK. The CDR3 is CASSQEAWDNIEQFF.

CDR3 region: CASSPTLGTENHQGNTEAFF. The V and J genes are TRBV3-1 and TRBJ1-1; as DNA is missing, the TRBD1 call by TCRdb cannot be tested. Germline CDR1 LGHDT, CDR2 YNNKEL (reference sequence). This CDR3 has 20 residues.

The CDR3 here is CASSSQRGGGAHNTGELFF. The chain uses TRBV7-2 and TRBJ2-2; TCRdb reports TRBD2, a call that lacks DNA to check it against. The CDR3 has 19 residues. In germline, CDR1 is SGHTA, CDR2 FQGNSA. The complete variable domain, with remaining parts taken from reference TRBV7-2 and TRBJ2-2, reads GAGVSQSPSNKVTEKGKDVELRCDPISGHTALYWYRQSLGQGLEFLIYFQGNSAPDKSGLPSDRFSAERTGGSVSTLTIQRTQQEDSAVYLCASSSQRGGGAHNTGELFFGEGSRLTVL.

This sequence joins TRBV10-3 and TRBJ2-7. The germline CDR1 and CDR2 sequences are ENHRY and SYGVKD. CDR3 size: 12 residues. CDR3 amino acids: CAIMAENYEQYF.

This chain links TRBV7-6 with TRBJ2-2; TCRdb returns TRBD1, unconfirmable since there is no DNA. In germline, CDR1 is SGHVS, CDR2 FNYEAQ. The CDR3 has 17 residues. The CDR3 protein is CASSTWDLEAPAGELFF.

The chain uses TRBV7-2 and TRBJ2-3; TCRdb's assignment of TRBD2 cannot be checked, as there is no DNA. The CDR3 runs 18 residues. Germline CDR1 and CDR2: SGHTA and FQGNSA. CDR3 region: CASSSGTSGGASPDTQYF.

The chain is built from TRBV9 and TRBJ2-1; the TRBD1 assignment by TCRdb is unverifiable without DNA. CDR3 length equals 15 residues. CDR1 SGDLS and CDR2 YYNGEE come from the germline V gene. The CDR3 sequence is CASSTPGGNVNEQFF.

V is TRBV6-2 or TRBV6-3 and J is TRBJ2-7; there is no DNA to check the TCRdb D call of TRBD1. Germline CDR1 is MNHEY and CDR2 is SVGEGT. This CDR3 is 16 amino acids long. The CDR3 spells CASSPTGGALPYEQYF.

V is TRBV9 and J is TRBJ2-1. In germline, CDR1 is SGDLS, CDR2 YYNGEE. The CDR3 is made up of 13 amino acids. CDR3 sequence reads: CASSLGVRNEQFF.

The chain combines TRBV13 with TRBJ2-7. The CDR3 is 13 amino acids. CDR1 and CDR2 from the germline V gene are PRHDT and FYEKMQ (reference sequence). The CDR3 is CASSLLGSYEQYF.

The J gene is TRBJ2-4, the V gene TRBV12-3 or TRBV12-4; TCRdb's D call of TRBD1 is untestable without DNA. CDR3 length equals 14 residues. This CDR3 reads CASSSGEGENIQYF.

The V gene is TRBV29-1, the J gene TRBJ2-1; TCRdb's assignment of TRBD1 cannot be checked, as there is no DNA. The CDR3 spans 11 residues. Germline values: CDR1 SQVTM, CDR2 ANQGSEA. This CDR3 reads CSVGTQGEQFF.

The rearrangement links TRBV4-3 to TRBJ2-7. Germline loops: CDR1 LGHNA, CDR2 YSLEER. The CDR3 has 15 residues. The CDR3 protein is CASSQDRSSDYEQYF.

The CDR3 spells CASSQGGVSRQYF. The rearrangement joins TRBV9 to TRBJ2-7. The germline gives CDR1 SGDLS, CDR2 YYNGEE. The CDR3 length is 13 residues.

The chain has TRBV14 and TRBJ2-1; the TRBD2 assignment by TCRdb is unverifiable without DNA. Germline assignment: CDR1 SGHDN and CDR2 FVKESK. The CDR3 is 13 residues long. This chain's CDR3 is CASSHNTRSEQFF.

The chain has TRBV7-9 and TRBJ1-1. Germline loops: CDR1 SEHNR, CDR2 FQNEAQ (reference sequence). This CDR3 region has 15 residues. CDR3 amino acids: CASSFDFGVNTEAFF.

The chain employs TRBV28 and TRBJ1-5. CDR1 and CDR2 from the germline V gene are MDHEN and SYDVKM. CDR3 length: 16 residues. This CDR3 reads CASSFFSEIGVRPQHF.

This sequence joins TRBV7-3 and TRBJ2-7; with no DNA, the TCRdb D assignment of TRBD2 cannot be verified. The germline gives CDR1 SGHTA, CDR2 FQGTGA. The CDR3 spans 14 residues. CDR3 region: CASSVAGGSYEQYF. The full variable domain, rest sourced from reference TRBV7-3 and TRBJ2-7, is GAGVSQTPSNKVTEKGKYVELRCDPISGHTALYWYRQSLGQGPEFLIYFQGTGAADDSGLPNDRFFAVRPEGSVSTLKIQRTERGDSAVYLCASSVAGGSYEQYFGPGTRLTVT.

CDR3 loop: CASRQVAGFYNEQFF. The chain recombines TRBV6-6 with TRBJ2-1; TCRdb gives TRBD1 as the D gene, but with no DNA this cannot be confirmed. The CDR3 contains 15 residues. Germline loops: CDR1 MNHNY, CDR2 SVGAGI (reference sequence).

The chain employs TRBV7-9 and TRBJ2-3; TCRdb returns TRBD1, unconfirmable since there is no DNA. The CDR3 spans 14 residues. The germline V gene encodes CDR1 SEHNR and CDR2 FQNEAQ (reference sequence). The CDR3 spells CARSGPGRSDTQYF.

The gene calls are TRBV7-9 and TRBJ2-7; checking the TCRdb D call of TRBD1 is not possible without DNA. There are 14 residues in the CDR3. The germline gives CDR1 SEHNR, CDR2 FQNEAQ (reference sequence). Here the CDR3 reads CASSPPGGSYEQYF.

This chain uses TRBV6-2 or TRBV6-3 with TRBJ2-7; TCRdb gives TRBD2 as the D gene, but with no DNA this cannot be confirmed. CDR3 length equals 14 residues. Germline CDR1 and CDR2: MNHEY and SVGEGT. This chain's CDR3 is CASSYGTPLIEQYF.